This T cell receptor beta chain originates from a study of blood T cells in healthy people across ages (dated by TCRdb to the mid-2010s). Context from the whole study: In model experiments, template switching captured about one uniquely barcoded TCR beta cDNA molecule for every two T cells. Donors of different ages were randomly distributed across sequencing lanes to avoid experimental bias. The donors were split into four age groups: young (average around 15 years), middle-aged (39), aged (approximately 60) and long-lived (under 85). Using the same blood draw, the study looked at two additional independent replicas of 1 million unique cDNA reads for two donors, one aged 18 to 30 and the other aged 80 or older. Using deep sequencing normalized with unique cDNA molecular identifiers, the study measured how TCR beta repertoire diversity changes with age. Study-wide conclusions, independent of this receptor: Total diversity estimates from one million sequenced T cells were considered lower bounds and underestimates. Observed TCR beta diversity per million T cells fell roughly linearly with age, and a significant reduction was already apparent by age roughly 40. Compared with the aged group, more naive CD4+ T cells, fewer expanded clones and increased TCR diversity were shown by the long-lived group, suggesting age selection. Because the CMV infection status of the donors was unknown, age-related changes in expanded clonotypes may potentially have been confounded. There was a strong correlation between observed TCR beta diversity and the percentage of naive T cells measured by flow cytometry. Bulk unsorted PBMC profiling prevented conclusive comparison of naive and antigen-experienced compartments.

To note about this clonotype: It lacks a known antigen. No base qualities exist here, and no much larger clone lies one base off it.

Donors were roughly 40 systemically healthy Caucasian individuals from Russia aged roughly 6 to 90 years. Roughly 9.5 milliliters of peripheral blood were drawn from each donor into EDTA-treated Vacutainer tubes. Ficoll-Paque density-gradient centrifugation was used to isolate PBMCs, with at least 6.5 million per sample. Trizol reagent was used to extract total RNA from PBMCs, with at least 6 micrograms per sample. For every donor, an aliquot of PBMCs went through flow cytometry to measure the percentages of naive CD45RAhigh/CD27high T cells. The method was 5' RACE. The run used an Illumina HiSeq 2500. A second PCR of about 7 to 12 cycles was performed with a sample-barcoded 5' primer and a J-beta primer mix. Each TCR beta cDNA molecule received a unique molecular identifier from a template-switch 5' adaptor carrying 12 random nucleotides. Each sample yielded at least 3 million CDR3-containing paired-end reads. First-strand cDNA was synthesized from all RNA with the Mint cDNA synthesis kit, primed by a TRBC-specific oligonucleotide. Following uracil-DNA glycosylase treatment, a first 18-cycle PCR with universal primers M1SS and BC2_uni_R was performed on all cDNA. The authors processed their data as follows. Normalization of each sample was performed by random selection of 1 million high-quality reads, each carrying a distinct molecular identifier. Reads with shared molecular identifiers were discarded instead of being binned into consensus sequences. MiTCR, set to a Q25 quality threshold and the strictest error-elimination algorithm, was used for CDR3 identification, clonotype clustering and error correction. A nonparametric unseen species model with Euler transformation was used to estimate lower-bound total TCR beta diversity. The raw public reads went through TCRdb reprocessing: fastp at Q25, MiXCR clone calling, in-frame beta chains kept. Identical CDR3 proteins give one entry, which carries the most common genes and DNA. TCRdb, not the authors, supplied the V and J calls. Within this sample are roughly 830,000 distinct CDR3 sequences, with approximately 59% of them counted one time only. The ten largest make up about 27% of the sample.

The CDR3 contains 16 residues, cysteine and phenylalanine counted. The entry retains the CDR3 DNA only, 48 bases that are in frame from base 1. Trimming removed 3 bases from V and 5 bases from J, leaving 23 bases between the germline ends. Looking up the germline V gene yields CDR1 SQVTM and CDR2 ANQGSEA. The receptor chain draws on TRBV29-1 and TRBJ2-7; the D gene cannot be named for sure. The sample comprised blood. This TCR was recovered from a man aged 30 to 39 in good health. The DNA reads as follows: TGCAGCGTTGATGTATCGGGTGCAGGCCTACGGAACGAGCAGTACTTC. Translated, it reads CSVDVSGAGLRNEQYF.